This record covers a single T cell receptor beta chain. Recruited during active infection, patients (from Seattle) were subsequently followed longitudinally. Original analysis: Estimated nucleated cell counts came from reference gene primer amplification. TCRdb's table, derived via immunoSEQ multiplex PCR, lists solely in-frame clones and lacks some. Clonal size and the V and J genes are those of that table, whereas D and trimming came from the DNA. This table holds about 170,000 clones, 70% to 90% found once. Trimming removed 3 bases at V and 7 bases at J, with 12 bases between. CDR3 length: 13 residues. Per the germline V gene, CDR1 is SQVTM and CDR2 is ANQGSEA. The record originates from a study of blood T cell repertoires in COVID-19. Study summary: Spain, Italy and the United States supplied samples that represented acute and convalescent COVID-19. Nucleic acid was either cDNA or gDNA, and it came from T cells, B-cell-depleted T cells, or PBMCs.

The sequencing sample was made of peripheral blood. The TCR comes from a woman of 80 years or more with COVID-19, enrolled during active disease. The rearrangement uses TRBV29-1 and TRBJ2-2; unclear D gene. The DNA of the CDR3 is TGCAGCGTTGAGGTTACAGTCGACGGGGAGCTGTTTTTT. Translation gives CSVEVTVDGELFF.